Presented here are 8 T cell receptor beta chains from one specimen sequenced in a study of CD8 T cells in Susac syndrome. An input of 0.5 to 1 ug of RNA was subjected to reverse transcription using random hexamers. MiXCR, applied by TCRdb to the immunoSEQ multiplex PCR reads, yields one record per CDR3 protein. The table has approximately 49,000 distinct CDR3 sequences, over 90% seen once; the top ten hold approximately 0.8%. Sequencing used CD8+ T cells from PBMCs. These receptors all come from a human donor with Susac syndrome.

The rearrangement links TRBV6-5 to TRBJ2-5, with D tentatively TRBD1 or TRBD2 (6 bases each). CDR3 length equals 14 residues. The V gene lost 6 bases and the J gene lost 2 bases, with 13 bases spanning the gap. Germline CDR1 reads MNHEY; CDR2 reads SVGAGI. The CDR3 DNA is TGTGCCAGCAGGCAAAGGGGGACTCAAGAGACCCAGTACTTC. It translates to CASRQRGTQETQYF.

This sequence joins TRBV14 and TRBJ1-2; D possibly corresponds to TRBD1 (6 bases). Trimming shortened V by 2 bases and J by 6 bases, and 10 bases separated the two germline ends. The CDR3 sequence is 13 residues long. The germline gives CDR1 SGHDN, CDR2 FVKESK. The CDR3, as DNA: TGTGCCAGCAGCCAAACAGGGTTCGATGGCTACACCTTC. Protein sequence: CASSQTGFDGYTF.

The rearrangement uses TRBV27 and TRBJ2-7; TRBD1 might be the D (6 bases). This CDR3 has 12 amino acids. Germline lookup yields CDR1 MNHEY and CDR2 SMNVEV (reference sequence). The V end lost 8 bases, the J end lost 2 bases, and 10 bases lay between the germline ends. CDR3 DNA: TGTGCCAGCGGACAGAAACCCTACGAGCAGTACTTC. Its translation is CASGQKPYEQYF.

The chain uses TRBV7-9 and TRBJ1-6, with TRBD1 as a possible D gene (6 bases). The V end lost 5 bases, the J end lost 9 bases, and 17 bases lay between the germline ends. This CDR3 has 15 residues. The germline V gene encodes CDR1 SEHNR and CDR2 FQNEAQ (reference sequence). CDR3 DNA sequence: TGTGCCAGCAGCATAAGGGGGGAAGGGACTTCACCCCTCCACTTT. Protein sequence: CASSIRGEGTSPLHF. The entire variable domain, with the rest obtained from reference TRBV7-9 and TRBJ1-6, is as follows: DTGVSQNPRHKITKRGQNVTFRCDPISEHNRLYWYRQTLGQGPEFLTYFQNEAQLEKSRLLSDRFSAERPKGSFSTLEIQRTEQGDSAMYLCASSIRGEGTSPLHFGNGTRLTVT.

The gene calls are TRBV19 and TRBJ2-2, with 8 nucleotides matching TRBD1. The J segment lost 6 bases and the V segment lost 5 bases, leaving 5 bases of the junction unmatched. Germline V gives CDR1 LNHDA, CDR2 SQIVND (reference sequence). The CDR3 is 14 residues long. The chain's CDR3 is CASSPRTGSGELFF. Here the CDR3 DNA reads TGTGCCAGTAGTCCCAGGACAGGGTCCGGGGAGCTGTTTTTT.

CDR3 coding DNA: TGTGCCAGCAGCCAAATGTCCGATACGCAGTATTTT. Translating gives CASSQMSDTQYF. This sequence joins TRBV3-1 and TRBJ2-3; D remains ambiguous. V was shortened by 2 bases and J by 6 bases, with 6 bases between the two germline ends. The germline gives CDR1 LGHDT, CDR2 YNNKEL (reference sequence). The CDR3 covers 12 residues.

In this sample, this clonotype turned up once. CDR3 sequence (DNA): TGTGCCAGCAGTTCGACCCAGAGTTCCTACAATGAGCAGTTCTTC. Amino acids: CASSSTQSSYNEQFF. The chain couples TRBV12-3 or TRBV12-4 to TRBJ2-1; D call uncertain. The CDR3 runs to 15 residues. The V end was cut by 4 bases, the J end by 1 base, with 11 bases between.

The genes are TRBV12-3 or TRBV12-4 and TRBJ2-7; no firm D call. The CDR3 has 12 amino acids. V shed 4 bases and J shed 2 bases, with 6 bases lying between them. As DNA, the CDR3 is TGTGCCAGCAGTTCATCAGCCTACGAGCAGTACTTC. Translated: CASSSSAYEQYF.